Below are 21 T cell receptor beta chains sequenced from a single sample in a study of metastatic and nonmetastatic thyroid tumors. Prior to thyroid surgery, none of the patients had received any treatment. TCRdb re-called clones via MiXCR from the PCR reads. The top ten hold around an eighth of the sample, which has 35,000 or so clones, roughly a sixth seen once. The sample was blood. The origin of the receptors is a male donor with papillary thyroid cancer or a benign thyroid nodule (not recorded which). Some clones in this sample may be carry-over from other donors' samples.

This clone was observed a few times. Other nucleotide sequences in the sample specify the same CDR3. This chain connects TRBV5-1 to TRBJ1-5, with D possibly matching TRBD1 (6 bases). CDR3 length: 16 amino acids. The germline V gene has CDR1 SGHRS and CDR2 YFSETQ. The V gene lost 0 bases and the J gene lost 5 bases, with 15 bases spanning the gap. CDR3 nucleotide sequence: TGCGCCAGCAGCTTGGCCAGGTGGCAGGGGTATCAGCCCCAGCATTTT. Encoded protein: CASSLARWQGYQPQHF.

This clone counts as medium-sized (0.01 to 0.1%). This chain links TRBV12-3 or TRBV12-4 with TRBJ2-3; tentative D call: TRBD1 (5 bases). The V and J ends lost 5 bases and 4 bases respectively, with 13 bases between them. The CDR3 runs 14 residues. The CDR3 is CASSRQWPPDTQYF. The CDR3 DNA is TGTGCCAGCAGTCGACAGTGGCCCCCAGATACGCAGTATTTT.

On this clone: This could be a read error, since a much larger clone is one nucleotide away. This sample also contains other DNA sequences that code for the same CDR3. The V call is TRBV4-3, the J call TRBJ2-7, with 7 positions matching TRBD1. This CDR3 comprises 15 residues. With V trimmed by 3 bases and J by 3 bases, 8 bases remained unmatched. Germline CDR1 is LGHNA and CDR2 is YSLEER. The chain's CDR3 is CASSHILTGVYEQYF. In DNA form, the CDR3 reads TGCGCCAGCAGCCATATCCTTACAGGGGTCTACGAGCAGTACTTC.

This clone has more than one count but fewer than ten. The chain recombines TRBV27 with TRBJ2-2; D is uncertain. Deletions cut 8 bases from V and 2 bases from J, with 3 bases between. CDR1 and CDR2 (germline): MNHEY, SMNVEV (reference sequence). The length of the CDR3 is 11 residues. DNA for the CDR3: TGTGCCAGCCGCAACACCGGGGAGCTGTTTTTT. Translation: CASRNTGELFF.

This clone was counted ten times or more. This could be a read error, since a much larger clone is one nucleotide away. CDR3 residues: CASSLSQTDYGYTF. The DNA of the CDR3 is TGTGCCAGCAGTTTATCACAGACCGACTATGGCTACACCTTC. The V gene is TRBV28, the J gene TRBJ1-2; unclear D gene. Trimming pared 1 base from V and 3 bases from J, leaving 9 bases between. The CDR3 totals 14 residues. Germline lookup yields CDR1 MDHEN and CDR2 SYDVKM.

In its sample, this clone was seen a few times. The CDR3 spells CASSVGLGGRQPQHF. Written as DNA, the CDR3 is TGTGCCAGCAGTGTAGGACTGGGAGGACGTCAGCCCCAGCATTTT. This chain uses TRBV6-1 with TRBJ1-5, with D unresolved. This CDR3 has 15 residues. The V end was cut by 4 bases, the J end by 6 bases, with 16 bases between. Germline values: CDR1 MNHNS, CDR2 SASEGT.

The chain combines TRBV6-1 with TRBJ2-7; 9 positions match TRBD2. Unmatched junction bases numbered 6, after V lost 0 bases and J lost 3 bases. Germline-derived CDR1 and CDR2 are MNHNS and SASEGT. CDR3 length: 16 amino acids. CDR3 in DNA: TGTGCCAGCAGTGAAGCCGGACTAGCGTCTTTCTACGAGCAGTACTTC. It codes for CASSEAGLASFYEQYF.

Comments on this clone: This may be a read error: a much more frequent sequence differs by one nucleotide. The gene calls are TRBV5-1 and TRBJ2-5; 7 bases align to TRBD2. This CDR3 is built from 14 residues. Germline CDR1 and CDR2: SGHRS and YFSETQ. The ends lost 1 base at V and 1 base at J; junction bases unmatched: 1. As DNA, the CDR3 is TGCGCCAGCAGCTTGACTAGCGTCCAAGAGACCCAGTACTTC. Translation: CASSLTSVQETQYF.

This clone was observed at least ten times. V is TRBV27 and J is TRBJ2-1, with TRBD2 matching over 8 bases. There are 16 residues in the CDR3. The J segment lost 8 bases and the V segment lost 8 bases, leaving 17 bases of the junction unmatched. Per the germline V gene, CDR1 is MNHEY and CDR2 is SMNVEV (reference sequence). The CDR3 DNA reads TGTGCCAGCTGGGGATCCGGGACTAGAAGGTTGGATGAGCAGTTCTTC. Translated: CASWGSGTRRLDEQFF.

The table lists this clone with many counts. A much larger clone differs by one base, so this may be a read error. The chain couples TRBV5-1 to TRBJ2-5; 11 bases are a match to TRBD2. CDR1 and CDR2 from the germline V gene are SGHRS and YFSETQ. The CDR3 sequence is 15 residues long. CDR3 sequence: CASSAGLAAQETQCF. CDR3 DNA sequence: TGCGCCAGCAGCGCGGGACTAGCGGCCCAAGAGACCCAGTGCTTC.

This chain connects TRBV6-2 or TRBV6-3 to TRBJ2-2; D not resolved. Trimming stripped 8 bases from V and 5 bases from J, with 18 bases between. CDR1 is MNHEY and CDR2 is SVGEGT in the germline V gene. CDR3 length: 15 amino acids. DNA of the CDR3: TGTGCCAGCTTCTTAGACACTCGATTAACCGGGGAGCTGTTTTTT. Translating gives CASFLDTRLTGELFF.

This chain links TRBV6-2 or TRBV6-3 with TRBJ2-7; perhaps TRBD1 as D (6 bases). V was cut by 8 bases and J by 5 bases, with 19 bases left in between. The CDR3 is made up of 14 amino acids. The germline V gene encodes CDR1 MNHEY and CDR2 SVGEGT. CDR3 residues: CASFQGGLIHEQYF. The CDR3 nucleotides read TGTGCCAGCTTCCAAGGGGGTCTAATCCACGAGCAGTACTTC.

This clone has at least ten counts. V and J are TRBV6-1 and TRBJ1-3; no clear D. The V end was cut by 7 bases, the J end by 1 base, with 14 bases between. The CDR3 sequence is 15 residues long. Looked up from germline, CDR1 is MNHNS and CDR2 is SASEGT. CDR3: CASINGEFSGNTIYF. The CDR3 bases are TGTGCCAGCATCAACGGAGAGTTTTCTGGAAACACCATATATTTT.

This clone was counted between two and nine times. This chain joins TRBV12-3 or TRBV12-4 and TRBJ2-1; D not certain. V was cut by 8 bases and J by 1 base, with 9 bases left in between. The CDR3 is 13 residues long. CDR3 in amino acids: CASARESYNEQFF. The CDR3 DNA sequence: TGTGCCAGCGCCCGAGAGTCCTACAATGAGCAGTTCTTC.

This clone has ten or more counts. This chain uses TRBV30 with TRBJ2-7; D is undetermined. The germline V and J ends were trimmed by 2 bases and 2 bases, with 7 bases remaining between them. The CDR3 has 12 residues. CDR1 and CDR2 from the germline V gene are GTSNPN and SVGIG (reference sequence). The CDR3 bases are TGTGCCTGGAGTCTGCAGACCTACGAGCAGTACTTC. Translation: CAWSLQTYEQYF.

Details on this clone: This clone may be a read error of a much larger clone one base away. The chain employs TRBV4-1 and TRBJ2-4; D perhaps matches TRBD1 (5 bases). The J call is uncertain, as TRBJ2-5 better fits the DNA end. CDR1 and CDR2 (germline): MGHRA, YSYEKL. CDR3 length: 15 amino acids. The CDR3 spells CASSLPSDTARTQYF. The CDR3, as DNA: TGCGCCAGCAGCCTACCCTCGGACACCGCGCGGACCCAGTACTTC.

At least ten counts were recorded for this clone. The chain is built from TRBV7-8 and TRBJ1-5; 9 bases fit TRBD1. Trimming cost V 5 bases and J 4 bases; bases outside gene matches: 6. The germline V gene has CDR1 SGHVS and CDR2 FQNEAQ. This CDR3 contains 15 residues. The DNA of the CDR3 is TGTGCCAGCAGCCGACAGACAGGGGGGAATCAGCCCCAGCATTTT. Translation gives CASSRQTGGNQPQHF.

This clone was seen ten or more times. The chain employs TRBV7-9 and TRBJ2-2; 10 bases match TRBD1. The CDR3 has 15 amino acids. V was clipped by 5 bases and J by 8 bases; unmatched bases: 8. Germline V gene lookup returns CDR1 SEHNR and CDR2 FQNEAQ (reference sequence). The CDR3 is CASSRDRGSCGELFF. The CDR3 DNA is TGTGCCAGCAGCCGGGACAGGGGAAGTTGTGGGGAGCTGTTTTTT.

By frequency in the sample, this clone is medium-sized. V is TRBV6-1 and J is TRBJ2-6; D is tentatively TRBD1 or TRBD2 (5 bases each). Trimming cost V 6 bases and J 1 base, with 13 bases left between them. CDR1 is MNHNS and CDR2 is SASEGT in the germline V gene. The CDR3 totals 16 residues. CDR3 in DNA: TGTGCCAGCAGCGCCAGTGGGGGTTCTGGGGCCAACGTCCTGACTTTC. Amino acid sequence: CASSASGGSGANVLTF.

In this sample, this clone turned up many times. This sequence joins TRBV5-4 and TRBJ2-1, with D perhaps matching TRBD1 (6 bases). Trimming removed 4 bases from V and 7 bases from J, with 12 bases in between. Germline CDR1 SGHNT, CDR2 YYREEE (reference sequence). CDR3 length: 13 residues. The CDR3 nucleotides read TGTGCCAGCAGCGGGGGCCTATTGAATGAGCAGTTCTTC. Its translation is CASSGGLLNEQFF.

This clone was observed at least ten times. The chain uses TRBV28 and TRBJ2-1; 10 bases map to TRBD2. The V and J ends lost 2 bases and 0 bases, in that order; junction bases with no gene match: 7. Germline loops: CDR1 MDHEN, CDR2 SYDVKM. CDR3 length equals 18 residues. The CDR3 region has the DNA TGTGCCAGCAGTTTACTAGCGGGGGCCTTGGGCTCCTACAATGAGCAGTTCTTC. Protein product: CASSLLAGALGSYNEQFF.